The clone carrying this T cell receptor beta chain showed up many times. The V segment lost 2 bases and the J segment 4 bases; nucleotides outside the gene matches: 9. This CDR3 is built from 16 residues. Per germline, CDR1 GTSNPN and CDR2 SVGIG (reference sequence). TCRdb reanalysed the 5' RACE reads using MiXCR and keeps one entry per CDR3 protein. In the table there are approximately 260,000 distinct CDR3 sequences, approximately 9% of which are singletons. The sample comes from a study of CD8 T cells in ankylosing spondylitis. The gene calls are TRBV30 and TRBJ2-2; 8 bases align to TRBD1. Sequencing input: blood, either unsorted or a sorted T cell fraction (not recorded which). The TCR was taken from a male donor with ankylosing spondylitis or in good health (not recorded which). CDR3 DNA: TGTGCCTGGAGTTCTTCAGGACAGGGCCTCACCGGGGAGCTGTTTTTT. Amino acids: CAWSSSGQGLTGELFF.